The entry that follows covers one TCR beta chain sequence. The antigen is not known. The data originate from a study of post-analysis software for immune sequencing data. Study-level background: Multiple sclerosis in the patients followed relapsing-remitting, secondary progressive and progressive-relapsing courses. Study-wide findings and caveats: Batch-matched samples strongly co-clustered by F measure. In patients, TRBV5-6, TRBV5-1 and TRBV20-1 belonged to five or six TRBV segments found more frequently than in controls. Relative to controls, patients with multiple sclerosis showed significantly lower normalized Chao1 diversity.

TCR beta libraries were prepared from cDNA with unique molecular identifiers. Researchers reported roughly 0.5 million cDNA molecules coming from approximately 0.95 to 9.8 million T cells. A single record per CDR3 protein comes from TCRdb applying MiXCR to the PCR reads. The sample lists 450,000 to 650,000 distinct CDR3 sequences, roughly 46% occurring once. The ends lost 0 bases at V and 2 bases at J; junction bases unmatched: 7. The CDR3 is made up of 16 amino acids. Germline V gene lookup returns CDR1 DFQATT and CDR2 SNEGSKA (reference sequence). The clonotype comes from a girl aged 10 to 17 with multiple sclerosis. This chain uses TRBV20-1 with TRBJ2-1; TRBD2 matches at 7 bases. Sequencing was carried out using blood. Here the CDR3 DNA reads TGCAGTGCTAGAGATCGACTAGCCCAGGCCTACAATGAGCAGTTCTTC. Translating gives CSARDRLAQAYNEQFF.